This T cell receptor beta chain was sequenced in a study of T cell responses to AZD1222 COVID-19 vaccine. The table came from immunoSEQ multiplex PCR; TCRdb's copy has only in-frame clones and leaves some out. Counted here are 250,000 to 300,000 clones, almost 95% occurring once; the ten biggest clones make up less than 0.6%. This CDR3 spans 12 amino acids. Germline CDR1 SGHNT, CDR2 YYREEE (reference sequence). Trimming shortened V by 6 bases and J by 1 base, and 4 bases separated the two germline ends. V gene TRBV5-4 combines with J gene TRBJ2-2; no firm D call. This clonotype was sampled from an adult who received the AZD1222 COVID-19 vaccine. The source was peripheral blood, collected 28 days after the second AZD1222 dose. The CDR3, as DNA: TGTGCCAGCAATGGGAACACCGGGGAGCTGTTTTTT. Residues: CASNGNTGELFF.